Here is one T cell receptor beta chain with its context. The record originates from a study of Ad26.COV2.S vaccination and SARS-CoV-2 variants. Regarding treatment: about 20 received Ad26.COV2.S at low or high dose, single or two shots; roughly 5 received placebo; per-sample allocation not given. At day 63 after the first vaccine or placebo injection, samples were drawn. The protocol was immunoSEQ multiplex PCR, while the TCRdb copy is restricted to in-frame clones and leaves out a portion. Counted here are about 680,000 clones, around 90% occurring once; the ten biggest clones make up approximately 1.5%. This material consisted of peripheral blood, taken in a trial of Ad26.COV2.S vaccine versus placebo. This TCR was recovered from a person between 18 and 65 years old who received the Ad26.COV2.S COVID-19 vaccine or a placebo.

CDR3 region: CASSVGVTFPGVEQFF. The CDR3 nucleotides read TGTGCCAGCAGCGTAGGTGTGACGTTCCCTGGGGTTGAGCAGTTCTTC. The chain employs TRBV9 and TRBJ2-1; D gene unclear. The CDR3 runs 16 residues. V was shortened by 0 bases and J by 9 bases, with 19 bases between the two germline ends. The germline V gene encodes CDR1 SGDLS and CDR2 YYNGEE.